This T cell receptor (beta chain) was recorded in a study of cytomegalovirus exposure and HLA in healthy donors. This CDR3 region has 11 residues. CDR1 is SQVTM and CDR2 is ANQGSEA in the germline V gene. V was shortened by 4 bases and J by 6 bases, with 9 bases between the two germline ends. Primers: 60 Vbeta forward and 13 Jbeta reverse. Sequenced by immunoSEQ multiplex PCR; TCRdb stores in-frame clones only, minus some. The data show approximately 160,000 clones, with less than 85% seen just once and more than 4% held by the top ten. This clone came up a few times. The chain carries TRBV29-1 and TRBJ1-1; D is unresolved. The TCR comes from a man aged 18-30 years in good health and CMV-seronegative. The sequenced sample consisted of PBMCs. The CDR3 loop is CSVGNRAEAFF. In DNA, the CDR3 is TGCAGCGTTGGAAACAGAGCTGAAGCTTTCTTT.